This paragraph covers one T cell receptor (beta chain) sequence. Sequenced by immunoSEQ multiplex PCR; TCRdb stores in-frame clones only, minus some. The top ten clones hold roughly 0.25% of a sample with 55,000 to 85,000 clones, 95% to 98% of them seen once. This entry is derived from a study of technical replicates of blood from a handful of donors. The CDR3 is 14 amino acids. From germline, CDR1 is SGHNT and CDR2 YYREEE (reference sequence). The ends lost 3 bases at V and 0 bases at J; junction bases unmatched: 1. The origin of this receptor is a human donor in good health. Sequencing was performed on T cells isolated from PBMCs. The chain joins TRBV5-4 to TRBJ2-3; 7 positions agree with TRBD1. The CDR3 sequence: CASSWDSSTDTQYF. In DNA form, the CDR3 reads TGTGCCAGCAGCTGGGACAGTAGCACAGATACGCAGTATTTT.